The 31 T cell receptor beta chains given below trace back to one sample, sequenced in a study of control samples from healthy donors and cancer patients. Clones were sequenced by immunoSEQ multiplex PCR, and TCRdb holds only the in-frame ones, with some missing. The sample records about 59,000 clones, around 87% being singletons. The material sequenced was PBMCs. All receptors derive from an older woman with lung cancer.

The V gene is TRBV11-1, the J gene TRBJ1-1; D possibly corresponds to TRBD1 (5 bases). V lost 4 bases and J lost 11, with 23 bases in between. Germline V CDR1 and CDR2: SGHAT, FQDESV (reference sequence). This CDR3 is 15 amino acids long. CDR3 protein: CASSSPVAQGDPAFF. CDR3 nucleotide sequence: TGTGCCAGCAGCTCTCCGGTTGCTCAGGGTGATCCGGCTTTCTTT.

V is TRBV29-1 and J is TRBJ2-1; 11 bases map to TRBD2. V was clipped by 6 bases and J by 7 bases; unmatched bases: 11. CDR1 and CDR2 (germline): SQVTM, ANQGSEA. The CDR3 is 15 residues long. CDR3 coding DNA: TGCAGCGTGCTAAACCCCCTAGCGGGAGGTAATGAGCAGTTCTTC. Translating gives CSVLNPLAGGNEQFF.

The chain employs TRBV5-1 and TRBJ1-3; D is unclear. Trimming left V 0 bases short and J 7 bases short, with 11 bases between. CDR3 size: 14 residues. Germline V gene lookup returns CDR1 SGHRS and CDR2 YFSETQ. CDR3 DNA: TGCGCCAGCAGCTTGGAGGAGGGTGGCAACACCATATATTTT. It is translated as CASSLEEGGNTIYF.

The chain has TRBV10-3 and TRBJ1-3; a possible D gene is TRBD1 (5 bases). The CDR3 sequence is 12 residues long. Trimming removed 11 bases from V and 0 bases from J, with 8 bases in between. The germline gives CDR1 ENHRY, CDR2 SYGVKD. As DNA, the CDR3 is TGTGCCGGCGGGACCTCTGGAAACACCATATATTTT. Its translation is CAGGTSGNTIYF.

The chain recombines TRBV19 with TRBJ1-1; D is undetermined. Germline CDR1 is LNHDA and CDR2 is SQIVND (reference sequence). Deletions cut 5 bases from V and 4 bases from J, with 11 bases between. The CDR3 is made up of 13 amino acids. The CDR3 is CASSSGEGTEAFF. The CDR3 DNA reads as TGTGCCAGTAGTTCCGGGGAGGGCACTGAAGCTTTCTTT.

The chain couples TRBV11-2 to TRBJ2-4, with D hard to call. Germline loops: CDR1 SGHAT, CDR2 FQNNGV. V was pared by 3 bases and J by 0 bases, with 12 bases between. The CDR3 has 16 amino acids. In nucleotides, the CDR3 is TGTGCCAGCAGCTTGTTGACGGTCATAGCCAAAAACATTCAGTACTTC. Its protein product is CASSLLTVIAKNIQYF.

The chain employs TRBV4-1 and TRBJ2-7; 10 bases align to TRBD2. Trimming took 0 bases from V and 1 from J; bases not matched to a gene: 3. This CDR3 has 16 amino acids. Germline values: CDR1 MGHRA, CDR2 YSYEKL. The CDR3 DNA follows: TGCGCCAGCAGCCAAGAGAATAGCGGGAGGTCCTACGAGCAGTACTTC. Encoded protein: CASSQENSGRSYEQYF.

The chain carries TRBV6-1 and TRBJ1-5; the D is unclear. This CDR3 has 14 amino acids. The ends were cut back, 1 base at V and 7 bases at J, with 11 bases in the middle. Germline V gene lookup returns CDR1 MNHNS and CDR2 SASEGT. As DNA, the CDR3 is TGTGCCAGCAGTGAAGGAACAATCAAGCAGCCCCAGCATTTT. It yields the protein CASSEGTIKQPQHF.

The J gene is TRBJ2-1, the V gene TRBV6-5; TRBD1 matches at 9 bases. CDR3 length: 16 amino acids. Germline-derived CDR1 and CDR2 are MNHEY and SVGAGI. Trimming cost V 0 bases and J 8 bases; bases outside gene matches: 8. CDR3 coding DNA: TGTGCCAGCAGTTACTCGAGCCTGGACAGGGGCCATGAGCAGTTCTTC. Protein sequence: CASSYSSLDRGHEQFF.

The V gene is TRBV20-1, the J gene TRBJ2-3, with a possible D match to TRBD1 (6 bases). V was clipped by 3 bases and J by 0 bases, with 16 bases between them. In germline, CDR1 is DFQATT, CDR2 SNEGSKA (reference sequence). The CDR3 is made up of 16 amino acids. CDR3 amino acids: CSASIRARGSTDTQYF. DNA for the CDR3: TGCAGTGCTAGTATCCGGGCCAGGGGTAGCACAGATACGCAGTATTTT.

V usage is TRBV11-2 and J usage is TRBJ2-5, with 10 bases lining up with TRBD1. The length of the CDR3 is 17 residues. V lost 2 bases, J lost 3 bases, and 9 bases stayed unmatched. CDR1 SGHAT and CDR2 FQNNGV come from the germline V gene. The CDR3 here is CASSLQTWDRGKETQYF. The CDR3 nucleotides read TGTGCCAGCAGCTTACAAACATGGGACAGGGGCAAAGAGACCCAGTACTTC.

CDR3 sequence (DNA): TGCGCCAGCAGCCCGGATGGGAGGGAAAGGAATGAAGCTTTCTTT. It is translated as CASSPDGRERNEAFF. The J gene is TRBJ1-1, the V gene TRBV5-1; D unclear. Germline CDR1 SGHRS, CDR2 YFSETQ. The CDR3 contains 15 residues. V gave up 4 bases and J gave up 7 bases, with 20 bases separating them. The entire variable domain, with the rest obtained from reference TRBV5-1 and TRBJ1-1, is as follows: KAGVTQTPRYLIKTRGQQVTLSCSPISGHRSVSWYQQTPGQGLQFLFEYFSETQRNKGNFPGRFSGRQFSNSRSEMNVSTLELGDSALYLCASSPDGRERNEAFFGQGTRLTVV.

In its sample, this clone was seen a few times. The chain uses TRBV19 and TRBJ2-2, with 7 bases aligning to TRBD1. Germline-derived CDR1 and CDR2 are LNHDA and SQIVND (reference sequence). CDR3 length equals 12 residues. Trimming at V came to 9 bases and at J to 3 bases, leaving 1 base not matched to a gene. The DNA of the CDR3 is TGTGCCAGCGACAGGGACACCGGGGAGCTGTTTTTT. This translates into CASDRDTGELFF.

This clone was picked up one time. The chain couples TRBV28 to TRBJ2-7; TRBD2 might be the D (5 bases). V lost 6 bases, J lost 0 bases, and 9 bases lay in between. The CDR3 loop spans 13 amino acids. Germline values: CDR1 MDHEN, CDR2 SYDVKM. The CDR3 DNA sequence: TGTGCCAGCAGCCCGGGGTTCTCCTACGAGCAGTACTTC. Translation gives CASSPGFSYEQYF.

The chain recombines TRBV28 with TRBJ2-2; 7 bases map to TRBD1. Losses at the gene ends were 5 bases for V and 3 bases for J; bases not matched to a gene: 6. The CDR3 sequence is 15 residues long. The germline V gene encodes CDR1 MDHEN and CDR2 SYDVKM. For the CDR3, the DNA is TGTGCCAGCAGTGGGGGAGACAGGGACACCGGGGAGCTGTTTTTT. The encoded protein is CASSGGDRDTGELFF.

The CDR3 region is CAISDQLAASNEQFF. The DNA of the CDR3 is TGTGCCATCAGTGATCAACTAGCGGCAAGCAATGAGCAGTTCTTC. The rearrangement links TRBV10-3 to TRBJ2-1, with 8 bases matching TRBD2. The germline V gene has CDR1 ENHRY and CDR2 SYGVKD. V was clipped by 3 bases and J by 6 bases; unmatched bases: 7. The CDR3 is made up of 15 amino acids.

V and J are TRBV6-5 and TRBJ2-1; tentatively, D is TRBD2 (6 bases). Trimming pared 6 bases from V and 5 bases from J, leaving 17 bases between. This CDR3 spans 15 amino acids. Per germline, CDR1 MNHEY and CDR2 SVGAGI. The CDR3, as DNA: TGTGCCAGCAGCCTAGAACTAGCCGCCAACAATGAGCAGTTCTTC. Protein: CASSLELAANNEQFF.

The CDR3 region has the DNA TGCGCCAGCAGCTTGGGACTAGCGGATGGGGATACGCAGTATTTT. Translating it yields CASSLGLADGDTQYF. The chain combines TRBV5-1 with TRBJ2-3; 9 bases are shared with TRBD2. Germline V CDR1 and CDR2: SGHRS, YFSETQ. There are 15 residues in the CDR3. Trimming at V came to 0 bases and at J to 6 bases, leaving 5 bases not matched to a gene.

Of note for this clone: The same CDR3 is also encoded by other DNA sequences in this sample. The chain carries TRBV7-2 and TRBJ2-2; D is tentatively TRBD1 or TRBD2 (7 bases each). Trimming cost V 6 bases and J 4 bases, with 21 bases left between them. Per germline, CDR1 SGHTA and CDR2 FQGNSA. The CDR3 has 17 amino acids. The CDR3 nucleotides read TGTGCCAGCAGTTCCGGGTGGGGCAGGGGGGGCACCGGGGAGCTGTTTTTT. It codes for CASSSGWGRGGTGELFF.

The chain combines TRBV4-2 with TRBJ2-7, with TRBD1 identical over 11 bases. The trim removed 3 bases at V and 6 bases at J, leaving 7 bases unmatched. The CDR3 length is 15 residues. CDR1 is LGHNA and CDR2 is YNFKEQ in the germline V gene. CDR3 in amino acids: CASSHHGTGGVEQYF. DNA for the CDR3: TGTGCCAGCAGCCACCACGGGACAGGGGGGGTCGAGCAGTACTTC.

The CDR3 bases are TGCGCCAGCAGCCAAGGGCTAGCGGGAGTGCGAGAGCAGTTCTTC. The encoded protein is CASSQGLAGVREQFF. The rearrangement links TRBV4-1 to TRBJ2-1; 10 bases map to TRBD2. V trimming: 1 base; J trimming: 10 bases; junction bases outside the gene matches: 7. The germline gives CDR1 MGHRA, CDR2 YSYEKL. The CDR3 sequence is 15 residues long.

This chain uses TRBV5-1 with TRBJ1-1; the D gene is possibly TRBD1 (5 bases). CDR1 and CDR2 (germline): SGHRS, YFSETQ. V was cut by 0 bases and J by 0 bases, with 9 bases left in between. The CDR3 covers 15 residues. The CDR3 coding sequence is TGCGCCAGCAGCTTGGCCGGGGGGTTGAACACTGAAGCTTTCTTT. Its translation: CASSLAGGLNTEAFF.

The rearrangement links TRBV6-6 to TRBJ1-1; the D is unclear. The length of the CDR3 is 13 residues. Germline V lookup: CDR1 MNHNY, CDR2 SVGAGI (reference sequence). The V end lost 5 bases, the J end lost 3 bases, and 10 bases lay between the germline ends. CDR3 nucleotides: TGTGCCAGCAGTGCGGATGGGGACACTGAAGCTTTCTTT. It translates to CASSADGDTEAFF.

The chain combines TRBV27 with TRBJ2-7, with TRBD2 matching over 10 bases. Per germline, CDR1 MNHEY and CDR2 SMNVEV (reference sequence). CDR3 length equals 14 residues. Trimming at V came to 6 bases and at J to 7 bases, leaving 9 bases not matched to a gene. This chain's CDR3 is CASSRLAGHLEQYF. The CDR3 nucleotides are TGTGCCAGCAGCCGACTAGCGGGTCACCTGGAGCAGTACTTC.

The chain couples TRBV2 to TRBJ1-3; 7 positions agree with TRBD1. CDR1 SNHLY and CDR2 FYNNEI come from the germline V gene. This CDR3 is built from 15 residues. V trimming: 6 bases; J trimming: 3 bases; junction bases outside the gene matches: 8. The CDR3 protein is CASRPHRTGGNTIYF. CDR3 coding DNA: TGTGCCAGCAGGCCACATAGGACAGGTGGAAACACCATATATTTT.

V gene TRBV7-8 combines with J gene TRBJ1-2; 9 bases are a match to TRBD1. Germline V lookup: CDR1 SGHVS, CDR2 FQNEAQ. The CDR3 contains 14 residues. V was clipped by 4 bases and J by 6 bases; unmatched bases: 6. CDR3 sequence: CASSSYRGRDGYTF. CDR3 DNA sequence: TGTGCCAGCAGCTCCTACAGGGGGCGGGATGGCTACACCTTC. The entire variable domain, with the rest obtained from reference TRBV7-8 and TRBJ1-2, is as follows: GAGVSQSPRYKVAKRGQDVALRCDPISGHVSLFWYQQALGQGPEFLTYFQNEAQLDKSGLPSDRFFAERPEGSVSTLKIQRTQQEDSAVYLCASSSYRGRDGYTFGSGTRLTVV.

V gene TRBV3-1 (or the pseudogene TRBV3-2) combines with J gene TRBJ1-2; D not certain. Germline CDR1 LGHDT, CDR2 YNNKEL (reference sequence). The CDR3 totals 12 residues. V was trimmed by 1 base and J by 12 bases, leaving 12 bases between them. The CDR3 here is CASSQVKGEHTF. The CDR3 coding sequence is TGTGCCAGCAGCCAAGTCAAGGGAGAGCACACCTTC.

The chain carries TRBV5-1 and TRBJ1-1, with D uncertain. The CDR3 covers 13 residues. Deletions cut 6 bases from V and 1 base from J, with 10 bases between. Germline V gene data show CDR1 as SGHRS and CDR2 as YFSETQ. CDR3 loop: CASTPPGNTEAFF. The CDR3 coding sequence is TGCGCCAGCACCCCTCCCGGGAACACTGAAGCTTTCTTT.

There are a few counts of this clone. This CDR3 is CASTRTGGEQYF. The CDR3 region has the DNA TGTGCCAGCACCAGAACAGGGGGCGAGCAGTACTTC. This chain connects TRBV6-5 to TRBJ2-7; 8 bases line up with TRBD1. The germline gives CDR1 MNHEY, CDR2 SVGAGI. The trim removed 7 bases at V and 6 bases at J, leaving 5 bases unmatched. This CDR3 has 12 amino acids.

The rearrangement uses TRBV11-3 and TRBJ2-7, with 8 bases aligning to TRBD2. The germline V gene has CDR1 SGHNT and CDR2 YENEEA. The CDR3 extends over 14 amino acids. V lost 3 bases, J lost 3 bases, and 4 bases stayed unmatched. The CDR3 here is CASSFGGRFYEQYF. The CDR3 DNA reads TGTGCCAGCAGCTTTGGCGGGAGGTTCTACGAGCAGTACTTC.

A few counts support this clone. The sample contains more than one DNA sequence encoding this CDR3. The chain links TRBV7-3 to TRBJ1-1; perhaps TRBD1 as D (5 bases). The CDR3 has 14 amino acids. The ends were cut back, 0 bases at V and 3 bases at J, with 8 bases in the middle. Germline-derived CDR1 and CDR2 are SGHTA and FQGTGA. CDR3 protein: CASSLTGGDTEAFF. The DNA of the CDR3 is TGTGCCAGCAGCTTAACAGGAGGGGACACTGAAGCTTTCTTT.